This T cell receptor (beta chain) was profiled in a study of CD8+ T cells in alopecia areata. Study overall: Female roughly 6-10-week-old C3H/HeJ recipients received skin from 6-12-month-old C3H/HeJ graft donors with spontaneous alopecia. Whole-study results and caveats: It was less clear whether patients shared TCRs than it was in mice, possibly because of HLA. Sequencing of scalp samples also includes resident alphabeta T cells from normal skin.

Cell sorting was performed on pooled cutaneous lymph node cells with CD4, CD8alpha, NKG2D, NKG2ACE and other markers. As for this clone: What it binds is unknown. These gene names are mouse names. The sequenced fragment ends 4 residues before the CDR3 boundary, so the rest is inferred from the germline J gene. Other DNA sequences in the same sample also yield this CDR3.

This CDR3 is 15 amino acids long. The V and J ends lost 3 bases and 2 bases respectively, with 10 bases between them. Germline lookup yields CDR1 NSQYPW and CDR2 LRSPGD (reference sequence). Investigators isolated RNA and reverse transcribed it into cDNA to act as the sequencing template. Assay used: immunoSEQ multiplex PCR; TCRdb lists only in-frame clones, some missing. The sample has about 270,000 clones, none seen only once. The TCR was taken from a C3H/HeJ mouse with alopecia areata. This mouse strain has H2-k as its MHC haplotype. The genes are TRBV1 and TRBJ2-2; D possibly corresponds to TRBD2 (6 bases). Sequenced input: CD4+ T cells sorted from a lymph node. CDR3 bases read: TGCACCTGCAGTGCTGGGGGAGGGAACACCGGG. Protein product: CTCSAGGGNTG. The whole CDR3 reads CTCSAGGGNTGQLYF. Supplemented by reference TRBV1 and TRBJ2-2, the full variable domain reads VTLLEQNPRWRLVPRGQAVNLRCILKNSQYPWMSWYQQDLQKQLQWLFTLRSPGDKEVKSLPGADYLATRVTDTELRLQVANMSQGRTLYCTCSAGGGNTGQLYFGEGSKLTVL.